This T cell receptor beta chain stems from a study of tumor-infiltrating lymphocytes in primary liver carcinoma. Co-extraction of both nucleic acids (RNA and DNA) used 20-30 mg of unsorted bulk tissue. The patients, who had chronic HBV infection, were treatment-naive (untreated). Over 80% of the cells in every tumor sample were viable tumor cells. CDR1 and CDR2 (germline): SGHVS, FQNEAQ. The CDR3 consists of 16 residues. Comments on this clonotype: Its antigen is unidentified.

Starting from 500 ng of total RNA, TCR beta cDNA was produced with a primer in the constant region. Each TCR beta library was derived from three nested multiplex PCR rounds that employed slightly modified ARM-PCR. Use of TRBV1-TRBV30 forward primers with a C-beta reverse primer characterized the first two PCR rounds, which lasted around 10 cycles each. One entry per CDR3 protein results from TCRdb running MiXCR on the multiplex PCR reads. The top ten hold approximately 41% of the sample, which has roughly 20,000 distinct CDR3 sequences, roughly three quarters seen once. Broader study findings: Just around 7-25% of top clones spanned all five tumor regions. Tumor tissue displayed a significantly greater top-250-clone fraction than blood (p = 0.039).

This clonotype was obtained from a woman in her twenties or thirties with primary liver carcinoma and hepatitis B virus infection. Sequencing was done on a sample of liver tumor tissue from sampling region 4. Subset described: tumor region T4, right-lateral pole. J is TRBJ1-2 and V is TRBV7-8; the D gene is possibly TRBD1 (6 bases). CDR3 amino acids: CDISLARGLANYGYTF. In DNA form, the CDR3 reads TGTGACATTAGCTTAGCGCGGGGGCTAGCTAACTATGGCTACACCTTC.